The 30 T cell receptor beta chains reported below all come from one sample, sequenced in a study of CD8 T cells in ankylosing spondylitis. Via MiXCR, TCRdb re-called the 5' RACE reads, giving one row per CDR3 protein. The sample yields about 89,000 distinct CDR3 sequences, roughly 27% seen once. Sequencing input: blood, either unsorted or a sorted T cell fraction (not recorded which). These receptors were collected from a male donor with ankylosing spondylitis or in good health (not recorded which).

The chain recombines TRBV20-1 with TRBJ2-5, with D maybe TRBD2 (7 bases). The CDR3 runs to 13 residues. V lost 6 bases to trimming and J lost 5 bases, with 16 bases between them. Germline assignment: CDR1 DFQATT and CDR2 SNEGSKA (reference sequence). For the CDR3, the DNA is TGCAGTGCAGTCCTCGGGGGGCGGGAGACCCAGTACTTC. This gives the protein CSAVLGGRETQYF.

This sequence joins TRBV5-6 and TRBJ2-5; D ambiguous. The germline V gene encodes CDR1 SGHDT and CDR2 YYEEEE. V lost 0 bases and J 4 bases, leaving 10 bases between the germline ends. The CDR3 sequence is 14 residues long. CDR3 DNA sequence: TGTGCCAGCAGCTTGGGGTCTTGGGTAGAGACCCAGTACTTC. Translation gives CASSLGSWVETQYF.

This rearrangement joins TRBV12-3 or TRBV12-4 to TRBJ1-1; perhaps TRBD1 as D (5 bases). CDR3 length: 12 amino acids. Trimming cost V 5 bases and J 5 bases, with 9 bases left between them. CDR3 protein: CASSGGRTEAFF. The CDR3 DNA reads as TGTGCCAGCAGTGGGGGGAGGACTGAAGCTTTCTTT.

This clonotype was observed a handful of times. The CDR3 DNA reads as TGCGCCAGCAGCGCTACTAGCGGGGAGCTGTTTTTT. This translates into CASSATSGELFF. The chain has TRBV5-1 and TRBJ2-2, with a tentative D call TRBD2 (5 bases). The CDR3 runs 12 residues. CDR1 and CDR2 from the germline V gene are SGHRS and YFSETQ. The germline V and J ends were trimmed by 4 bases and 7 bases, with 8 bases remaining between them.

V gene TRBV7-6 combines with J gene TRBJ2-1; possibly TRBD1 for D (5 bases). There are 13 residues in the CDR3. Germline V lookup: CDR1 SGHVS, CDR2 FNYEAQ. V lost 5 bases and J lost 3, with 8 bases in between. The CDR3 loop is CASSTRVYNEQFF. In DNA form, the CDR3 reads TGTGCCAGCAGCACCAGGGTCTACAATGAGCAGTTCTTC.

The gene calls are TRBV29-1 and TRBJ2-5, with 8 bases fitting TRBD1. Germline lookup yields CDR1 SQVTM and CDR2 ANQGSEA. The CDR3 covers 14 residues. J gave up 5 bases and V 4 bases, and 9 bases lay outside the gene matches. CDR3 coding DNA: TGCAGCGTTGTAGGTGCAGGGGGCTTGGAGACCCAGTACTTC. This encodes CSVVGAGGLETQYF.

This chain uses TRBV20-1 with TRBJ2-3; 13 positions match TRBD2. The junction had 13 bases not matched to a gene; V was cut back by 0 bases and J by 4 bases. CDR1 and CDR2 (germline): DFQATT, SNEGSKA (reference sequence). CDR3 length: 19 residues. The CDR3 nucleotides are TGCAGTGCTAGAGATCGTACTAGCGGGGGGGCCGGGCGGGCAGATACGCAGTATTTT. As protein: CSARDRTSGGAGRADTQYF.

The table lists this clonotype with many counts. The DNA of the CDR3 is TGTGCCAGCAGTTACCTTGAGGGGGGGAGCAATCAGCCCCAGCATTTT. Amino acids: CASSYLEGGSNQPQHF. The chain uses TRBV6-5 and TRBJ1-5, with D possibly TRBD1 on 6 matching bases. The V and J ends lost 2 bases and 1 base respectively, with 12 bases between them. Germline V gene sequence: CDR1 MNHEY, CDR2 SVGAGI. The CDR3 spans 16 residues.

Many counts were recorded for this clonotype. This chain joins TRBV20-1 and TRBJ1-1; 7 nucleotides align to TRBD1. The CDR3 is 13 residues long. V lost 3 bases, J lost 6 bases, and 7 bases stayed unmatched. Germline CDR1 DFQATT, CDR2 SNEGSKA (reference sequence). The CDR3 region is CSASITGDPEAFF. For the CDR3, the DNA is TGCAGTGCTAGTATCACAGGGGACCCTGAAGCTTTCTTT.

This clonotype has more than one count but fewer than ten. The V gene is TRBV5-1, the J gene TRBJ2-5; 9 bases match TRBD1. This CDR3 contains 16 residues. Germline CDR1 is SGHRS and CDR2 is YFSETQ. The V and J ends lost 4 bases and 2 bases, in that order; junction bases with no gene match: 9. CDR3 residues: CASSLKTGGRQETQYF. In DNA, the CDR3 is TGCGCCAGCAGCCTGAAAACAGGGGGCCGTCAAGAGACCCAGTACTTC.

V usage is TRBV10-3 and J usage is TRBJ2-5, with 10 bases identical to TRBD1. CDR3 length: 13 residues. After removal of 8 bases from V and 5 bases from J, the junction contained 5 bases not matched to a gene. Germline CDR1 is ENHRY and CDR2 is SYGVKD. The CDR3 region has the DNA TGTGCCATCTTGCGGACAGGGGGGGAGACCCAGTACTTC. Translating gives CAILRTGGETQYF.

The V and J genes are TRBV20-1 and TRBJ2-2; 8 bases map to TRBD1. The germline CDR1 and CDR2 sequences are DFQATT and SNEGSKA (reference sequence). The V gene end was trimmed by 3 bases and the J gene end by 7 bases; junction bases not matched to a gene: 16. The CDR3 runs 17 residues. CDR3 in amino acids: CSASDVQGDLLSGELFF. The CDR3 DNA reads as TGCAGTGCTAGCGATGTACAGGGGGACCTGTTAAGCGGGGAGCTGTTTTTT.

The J gene is TRBJ1-5, the V gene TRBV7-8; D may be TRBD1 (6 bases). V lost 4 bases, J lost 6 bases, and 16 bases lay in between. Germline CDR1 and CDR2: SGHVS and FQNEAQ. The CDR3 runs 15 residues. The CDR3 region is CASSSNRGASQPQHF. The CDR3 bases are TGTGCCAGCAGCTCGAATAGGGGGGCATCTCAGCCCCAGCATTTT.

The chain combines TRBV7-2 with TRBJ1-4; D perhaps matches TRBD1 (5 bases). Germline-derived CDR1 and CDR2 are SGHTA and FQGNSA. V lost 4 bases to trimming and J lost 5 bases, with 11 bases between them. The CDR3 sequence is 14 residues long. CDR3 protein: CASSSLNRNEKLFF. DNA for the CDR3: TGTGCCAGCAGCTCCCTGAACAGGAATGAAAAACTGTTTTTT. Based on the CDR3 plus reference TRBV7-2 and TRBJ1-4, the full variable domain is GAGVSQSPSNKVTEKGKDVELRCDPISGHTALYWYRQSLGQGLEFLIYFQGNSAPDKSGLPSDRFSAERTGGSVSTLTIQRTQQEDSAVYLCASSSLNRNEKLFFGSGTQLSVL.

This clonotype appeared a few times. The rearrangement uses TRBV5-1 and TRBJ2-1, with TRBD2 identical over 7 bases. V lost 3 bases, J lost 5 bases, and 8 bases stayed unmatched. Germline values: CDR1 SGHRS, CDR2 YFSETQ. The CDR3 extends over 15 amino acids. The CDR3 loop reads CASSSVAGVHNEQFF. In DNA, the CDR3 is TGCGCCAGCAGCTCCGTGGCGGGAGTGCACAATGAGCAGTTCTTC.

This chain links TRBV7-3 with TRBJ2-1; no definite D call. Trimming pared 0 bases from V and 9 bases from J, leaving 9 bases between. CDR3 length: 13 amino acids. The germline CDR1 and CDR2 sequences are SGHTA and FQGTGA. CDR3 nucleotides: TGTGCCAGCAGCTTAACGGGAAGGTCTGAGCAGTTCTTC. Amino acids: CASSLTGRSEQFF. The variable domain in full, with the rest retrieved from reference TRBV7-3 and TRBJ2-1, is GAGVSQTPSNKVTEKGKYVELRCDPISGHTALYWYRQSLGQGPEFLIYFQGTGAADDSGLPNDRFFAVRPEGSVSTLKIQRTERGDSAVYLCASSLTGRSEQFFGPGTRLTVL.

This sequence joins TRBV11-2 and TRBJ1-1; maybe TRBD1 (6 bases). The length of the CDR3 is 14 residues. Trimming shortened V by 6 bases and J by 4 bases, and 15 bases separated the two germline ends. The germline CDR1 and CDR2 sequences are SGHAT and FQNNGV. CDR3 sequence: CASRSIDRPTEAFF. The CDR3 region has the DNA TGTGCCAGCAGATCTATCGACAGGCCCACTGAAGCTTTCTTT.

The chain has TRBV12-3 or TRBV12-4 and TRBJ2-7, with a weak D call TRBD1 (6 bases). This CDR3 is 15 amino acids long. Trimming left V 6 bases short and J 0 bases short, with 15 bases between. The CDR3 bases are TGTGCCAGCAGCAAAGTGACAGGACTCTCCTACGAGCAGTACTTC. Translated, it gives CASSKVTGLSYEQYF.

This chain joins TRBV5-1 and TRBJ2-1; weak D call: TRBD2 (6 bases). CDR1 and CDR2 (germline): SGHRS, YFSETQ. V gave up 0 bases and J gave up 9 bases, with 16 bases separating them. The CDR3 is 15 amino acids. This CDR3 is CASSLELLWGVEQFF. For the CDR3, the DNA is TGCGCCAGCAGCTTGGAACTACTCTGGGGGGTTGAGCAGTTCTTC.

This clonotype was counted only a few times. The CDR3: CASSPQEAGVSRYEQYF. The CDR3 nucleotides are TGTGCCAGCTCACCACAGGAGGCGGGAGTCTCGCGCTACGAGCAGTACTTC. The chain has TRBV18 and TRBJ2-7; 7 bases fit TRBD2. This CDR3 is built from 17 residues. Per the germline V gene, CDR1 is KGHSH and CDR2 is LQKENI. Unmatched junction bases numbered 12, after V lost 1 base and J lost 3 bases.

In its sample, this clonotype was seen a few times. J is TRBJ2-2 and V is TRBV12-2. TRBV12-2 is designated a pseudogene. This CDR3 is 18 amino acids long. This chain's CDR3 is CASRLGGSELANTGELFF. The CDR3 DNA follows: TGTGCAAGTCGCTTAGGGGGAAGCGAGCTTGCGAACACCGGGGAGCTGTTTTTT.

This clonotype came up a few times. This sequence joins TRBV7-3 and TRBJ2-1; the match to TRBD2 covers 9 bases. CDR1 and CDR2 (germline): SGHTA, FQGTGA. V shed 1 base and J 5 bases; nucleotides not matched to a gene: 6. This CDR3 comprises 16 residues. Here the CDR3 reads CASSLRPSGANNEQFF. The CDR3 DNA sequence: TGTGCCAGCAGCTTAAGGCCTAGCGGGGCCAACAATGAGCAGTTCTTC. The full variable domain, completed using reference TRBV7-3 and TRBJ2-1, is GAGVSQTPSNKVTEKGKYVELRCDPISGHTALYWYRQSLGQGPEFLIYFQGTGAADDSGLPNDRFFAVRPEGSVSTLKIQRTERGDSAVYLCASSLRPSGANNEQFFGPGTRLTVL.

This clonotype has only a few counts. The chain carries TRBV9 and TRBJ1-4; D is undetermined. The germline V gene encodes CDR1 SGDLS and CDR2 YYNGEE. Trimming stripped 3 bases from V and 6 bases from J, with 9 bases between. This CDR3 contains 13 residues. The CDR3 here is CASSGRNDEKLFF. The CDR3 DNA follows: TGTGCCAGCAGCGGTAGGAATGATGAAAAACTGTTTTTT.

The CDR3 region is CATRTAWGNQPQHF. The CDR3 bases are TGTGCCACCCGGACAGCGTGGGGCAATCAGCCCCAGCATTTT. This sequence joins TRBV15 and TRBJ1-5; D might be TRBD1 (6 bases). V lost 8 bases, J lost 2 bases, and 13 bases lay in between. CDR3 length equals 14 residues. Germline CDR1 is LNHNV and CDR2 is YYDKDF (reference sequence).

The sample holds a few counts of this clonotype. The V call is TRBV12-3 or TRBV12-4, the J call TRBJ1-2; no clear D gene. The CDR3 runs 12 residues. V gave up 4 bases and J gave up 6 bases, with 9 bases separating them. CDR3 nucleotides: TGTGCCAGCAGTTCCCTTAGCCATGGCTACACCTTC. This encodes CASSSLSHGYTF.

The rearrangement links TRBV29-1 to TRBJ2-3; D is unresolved. The germline gives CDR1 SQVTM, CDR2 ANQGSEA. The CDR3 has 11 amino acids. Trimming cost V 1 base and J 7 bases, with 6 bases left between them. CDR3 nucleotide sequence: TGCAGCGTTGAAGTTATCTATACGCAGTATTTT. Its protein is CSVEVIYTQYF.

This chain uses TRBV14 with TRBJ2-5, with D possibly matching TRBD2 (5 bases). CDR1 and CDR2 (germline): SGHDN, FVKESK. V was pared by 1 base and J by 4 bases, with 10 bases between. This CDR3 comprises 14 residues. The CDR3 spells CASSQATRGETQYF. CDR3 coding DNA: TGTGCCAGCAGCCAAGCAACTAGAGGAGAGACCCAGTACTTC.

This clonotype was recorded at least ten times. The rearrangement joins TRBV6-1 to TRBJ2-6; tentatively, D is TRBD1 (6 bases). CDR1 is MNHNS, CDR2 SASEGT, per germline. Trimming left V 6 bases short and J 3 bases short, with 12 bases between. The CDR3 totals 15 residues. CDR3 DNA: TGTGCCAGCAGACCGAGGGGGAATGGGGCCAACGTCCTGACTTTC. Residues: CASRPRGNGANVLTF.

This clonotype was detected only a few times. The V and J genes are TRBV7-8 and TRBJ2-1, with a tentative D call TRBD2 (6 bases). Germline V CDR1 and CDR2: SGHVS, FQNEAQ. The CDR3 is made up of 14 amino acids. Deletions cut 10 bases from V and 2 bases from J, with 15 bases between. In DNA form, the CDR3 reads TGTGCCACCCTCCGGGAGCCACCCTACAATGAGCAGTTCTTC. This codes for CATLREPPYNEQFF.

This clonotype has at least ten counts. This rearrangement joins TRBV7-2 to TRBJ1-5, with 7 bases identical to TRBD1. Germline CDR1 is SGHTA and CDR2 is FQGNSA. With 0 bases clipped from V and 7 bases from J, the junction kept 6 bases outside the gene matches. The CDR3 runs to 15 residues. In DNA form, the CDR3 reads TGTGCCAGCAGCTTAGCAGGGGGCGCGGGGCAGCCCCAGCATTTT. Its translation: CASSLAGGAGQPQHF.